The clone carrying this TCR beta chain occurred a few times. This sample is part of a study of beta chain features in type 1 diabetes. Trimming pared 3 bases from V and 0 bases from J, leaving 6 bases between. CDR1 and CDR2 from the germline V gene are MDHEN and SYDVKM. The CDR3 length is 15 residues. cDNA synthesis used the whole RNA isolate, giving expressed TCRB sequences. Clones were sequenced by immunoSEQ multiplex PCR, and TCRdb holds only the in-frame ones, with some missing. The data hold under 900,000 clones, with under 20% observed a single time. This TCR came from a woman under 30 in good health. What was sequenced was naive CD4+ T cells from blood. This chain uses TRBV28 with TRBJ2-6; D remains unclear. This chain's CDR3 is CASSLRVSGANVLTF. The CDR3 DNA reads as TGTGCCAGCAGTTTGCGTGTCTCTGGGGCCAACGTCCTGACTTTC.